These T cell receptor beta chains were read from a single sample in a study of CD8+ T cells in alopecia areata. TCRdb's copy holds only in-frame clones and misses some; the assay was immunoSEQ multiplex PCR. The sample yields 95,000 to 110,000 clones, 70% to 90% seen once. Sequenced material: CD8+ T cells sorted from blood, taken between weeks 30 and 35, from a patient treated with tofacitinib. These receptors all come from a human donor with alopecia areata. Each CDR3 is given with its conserved first and last residue. The D gene is left open where the match is weak. Rows give clone size only sometimes, using once, few, many, or a class for an expanded clone.

TRBD1	NA	TRBV9	TRBJ2-5	TGTGCCAGCAGCGCAGGGGGTGGGCAAGAGACCCAGTACTTC	CASSAGGGQETQYF
NA	NA	TRBV7-9	TRBJ1-1	TGTGCCAGCAGCCCACCCATGAGGGACAAGGAGAGGACTGAAGCTTTCTTT	CASSPPMRDKERTEAFF
TRBD1	NA	TRBV4-1	TRBJ1-4	TGCGCCAGCAGCCAAGAAGCGCCGGGACAGGGGGGTGAAAAACTGTTTTTT	CASSQEAPGQGGEKLFF
NA	NA	TRBV27	TRBJ2-3	TGTGCCAGCACCAGGACTATCCCCGGGGCAGATACGCAGTATTTT	CASTRTIPGADTQYF
NA	once	TRBV6-5	TRBJ1-2	TGTGCCAGCAGTTACTCACTTATACTGGAGGGCGGCTACACCTTC	CASSYSLILEGGYTF
TRBD1	NA	TRBV7-2	TRBJ2-1	TGTGCCAGCAATAGACCACAGGGGATCAATGAGCAGTTCTTC	CASNRPQGINEQFF
NA	once	TRBV29-1	TRBJ2-7	TGCAGCGTTGAATTTCCGCCGGCCTACGAGCAGTACTTC	CSVEFPPAYEQYF
TRBD2	NA	TRBV29-1	TRBJ2-4	TGCAGCGTTGAAGGACTAGCGGTTGAAGCCAAAAACATTCAGTACTTC	CSVEGLAVEAKNIQYF
TRBD1	NA	TRBV4-1	TRBJ2-7	TGCGCCAGCAGCCAAGAGGGGAGGACAGGGCCCTCCTACGAGCAGTACTTC	CASSQEGRTGPSYEQYF
NA	NA	TRBV29-1	TRBJ1-1	TGCAGCGTTGGTGGGGGTAAGCGGGGGACTGAAGCTTTCTTT	CSVGGGKRGTEAFF
TRBD2	NA	TRBV10-1	TRBJ2-1	TGCGCCAGCAGCAAGACTAGCGGGAATCCTGAGCAGTTCTTC	CASSKTSGNPEQFF
TRBD1	NA	TRBV15	TRBJ1-4	TGTGCCACCGTTCGGACAGGGGGTGTTAATGAAAAACTGTTTTTT	CATVRTGGVNEKLFF
NA	NA	TRBV27	TRBJ2-3	TGTGCCAGCAGTTTGTCTCTCACAGATACGCAGTATTTT	CASSLSLTDTQYF
TRBD1	NA	TRBV5-1	TRBJ2-6	TGCGCCAGCACCGAACAGGGGATCGGTACTGGGGCCAACGTCCTGACTTTC	CASTEQGIGTGANVLTF
TRBD2	few	TRBV6-5	TRBJ2-4	TGTGCCAGCAGTGGGGGGGAACTTAACATTCAGTACTTC	CASSGGELNIQYF
NA	NA	TRBV7-9	TRBJ2-3	TGTGCCAGCAAAGCCCCCACAGATACGCAGTATTTT	CASKAPTDTQYF
NA	NA	TRBV2	TRBJ2-7	TGTGCCAGCGTATCCTACGAGCAGTACTTC	CASVSYEQYF
TRBD1	few	TRBV4-1	TRBJ2-7	TGCGCCAGCAGCCAAGAGGACAGGGGAACCTACGAGCAGTACTTC	CASSQEDRGTYEQYF
TRBD1	NA	TRBV7-8	TRBJ2-7	TGTGCCAGCAGCCTCCCCCCCCATCTGACAGGGATCCACGAGCAGTACTTC	CASSLPPHLTGIHEQYF
TRBD2	once	TRBV7-9	TRBJ2-2	TGTGCCAGCAGCCCAGGGACTAGCGGGAGATTCGGGGAGCTGTTTTTT	CASSPGTSGRFGELFF
NA	NA	TRBV7-8	TRBJ1-1	TGTGCCAGCAGCTTGGGAGGAAGGACTGAAGCTTTCTTT	CASSLGGRTEAFF
NA	NA	TRBV2	TRBJ2-6	TGTGCCACCTTTCTTGGGGGGGCCAACGTCCTGACTTTC	CATFLGGANVLTF
NA	NA	TRBV6-1	TRBJ2-5	TGTGCCAGCAGTGAAGTGGCTAGACTAGAGACCCAGTACTTC	CASSEVARLETQYF
TRBD2	once	TRBV30	TRBJ2-3	TGTGCCTGGAGCTTTAGCGGGGGGGCAGATACGCAGTATTTT	CAWSFSGGADTQYF
NA	NA	TRBV29-1	TRBJ2-7	TGCAGCGTTGGAGTGGAGGACTCCTACGAGCAGTACTTC	CSVGVEDSYEQYF
NA	NA	TRBV29-1	TRBJ2-1	TGCAGCGTTGGTCGAGCGGCTATCTACAATGAGCAGTTCTTC	CSVGRAAIYNEQFF
TRBD1	NA	TRBV18	TRBJ2-7	TGTGCCAGCTCACCAACAGGGGGGACCTACGAGCAGTACTTC	CASSPTGGTYEQYF
NA	NA	TRBV5-1	TRBJ2-4	TGCGCCAGCAGCCCGGACTCAGGCAAAAACATTCAGTACTTC	CASSPDSGKNIQYF
NA	NA	TRBV29-1	TRBJ1-2	TGCAGCGTTGAGGCCAGTAACTATGGCTACACCTTC	CSVEASNYGYTF
NA	once	TRBV11-2	TRBJ2-1	TGTGCCAGCAGCTTAGGGGGACAACCTGAGCAGTTCTTC	CASSLGGQPEQFF
NA	NA	TRBV10-3	TRBJ2-7	TGTGCCATCAGTGATTCGGGGGCCCTTCGGGAGCAGTACTTC	CAISDSGALREQYF
NA	NA	TRBV7-9	TRBJ2-7	TGTGCCAGCAGTCCTACAGGGAGCTCCTACGAGCAGTACTTC	CASSPTGSSYEQYF
NA	NA	TRBV15	TRBJ2-3	TGTGCCACCAGCAGGCTTCAGGGAGATACGCAGTATTTT	CATSRLQGDTQYF
TRBD2	NA	TRBV7-9	TRBJ2-7	TGTGCCAGCAGCCCCCTAGCGGGGGACCGCTACGAGCAGTACTTC	CASSPLAGDRYEQYF
NA	NA	TRBV27	TRBJ2-2	TGTGCCAGCAGCCGGTGGACAGAGCGACGCACCGGGGAGCTGTTTTTT	CASSRWTERRTGELFF
NA	NA	TRBV9	TRBJ1-1	TGTGCCAGCAGCCCCCCTGGCCCCCTCGGGAACACTGAAGCTTTCTTT	CASSPPGPLGNTEAFF
TRBD1	NA	TRBV7-9	TRBJ2-7	TGTGCCAGCAGCCTACCCCTAGGGACAGGGCTTTCATCCTACGAGCAGTACTTC	CASSLPLGTGLSSYEQYF
NA	NA	TRBV6-6	TRBJ1-1	TGTGCCAGCAGTTCGACAGACAACACTGAAGCTTTCTTT	CASSSTDNTEAFF
TRBD1	NA	TRBV19	TRBJ1-1	TGTGCCAGTAGTATACCCGGGACAGGGTTTGAAGCTTTCTTT	CASSIPGTGFEAFF
NA	NA	TRBV9	TRBJ1-2	TGTGCCAGCAGCGGGAGCCGGGACGGTGAAAACTATGGCTACACCTTC	CASSGSRDGENYGYTF
NA	NA	TRBV27	TRBJ1-5	TGTGCCAGCAGCCCCGTCTGGGGGCAGCCCCAGCATTTT	CASSPVWGQPQHF
NA	NA	TRBV27	TRBJ1-2	TGTGCCAGCAGTTTATCCCCGGGGGGGTTAGGCTACACCTTC	CASSLSPGGLGYTF
TRBD2	NA	TRBV5-4	TRBJ2-3	TGTGCCAGCACCATGGTCGCTAGCGGGGGGGCCTTAGATACGCAGTATTTT	CASTMVASGGALDTQYF
TRBD2	NA	TRBV29-1	TRBJ2-7	TGCAGCGTTGAAGAGCGGGGGAACCAGTACGAGCAGTACTTC	CSVEERGNQYEQYF
NA	NA	TRBV27	TRBJ2-3	TGTGCCAGCAGTTTTAGAGATACGCAGTATTTT	CASSFRDTQYF
NA	once	TRBV29-1	TRBJ1-6	TGCAGCGTTCTGACGTGGGACGGAGATTCACCCCTCCACTTT	CSVLTWDGDSPLHF
TRBD1	NA	TRBV9	TRBJ2-1	TGTGCCAGCAGCGTAGCAACAGGGGTAATAAATGAGCAGTTCTTC	CASSVATGVINEQFF
NA	NA	TRBV7-9	TRBJ2-7	TGTGCCAGCAGCTTAGGTATCGAGCAGTACTTC	CASSLGIEQYF
NA	NA	TRBV7-9	TRBJ2-4	TGTGCCAGCAGCTTACCTCAGGGCGGGGACATTCAGTACTTC	CASSLPQGGDIQYF